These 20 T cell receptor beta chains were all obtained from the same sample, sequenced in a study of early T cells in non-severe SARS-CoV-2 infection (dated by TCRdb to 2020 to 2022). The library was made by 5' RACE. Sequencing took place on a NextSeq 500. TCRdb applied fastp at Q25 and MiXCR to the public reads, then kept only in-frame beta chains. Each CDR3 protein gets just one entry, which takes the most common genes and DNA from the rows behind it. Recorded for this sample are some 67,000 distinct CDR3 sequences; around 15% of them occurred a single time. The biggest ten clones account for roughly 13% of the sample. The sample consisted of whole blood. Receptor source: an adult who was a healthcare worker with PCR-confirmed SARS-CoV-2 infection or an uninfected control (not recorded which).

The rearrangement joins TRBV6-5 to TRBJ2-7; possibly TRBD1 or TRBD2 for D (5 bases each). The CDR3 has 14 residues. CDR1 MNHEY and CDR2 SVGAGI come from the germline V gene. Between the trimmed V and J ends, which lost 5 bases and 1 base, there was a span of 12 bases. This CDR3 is CASSRDPTSYEQYF. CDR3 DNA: TGTGCCAGCAGTCGGGACCCAACTTCCTACGAGCAGTACTTC.

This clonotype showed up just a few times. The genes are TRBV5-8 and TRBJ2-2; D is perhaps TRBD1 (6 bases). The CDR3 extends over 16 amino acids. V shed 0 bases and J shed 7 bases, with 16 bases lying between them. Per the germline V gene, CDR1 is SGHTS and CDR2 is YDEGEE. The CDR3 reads CASSLETGVQIGELFF. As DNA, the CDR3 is TGTGCCAGCAGCTTGGAGACAGGCGTTCAGATCGGGGAGCTGTTTTTT.

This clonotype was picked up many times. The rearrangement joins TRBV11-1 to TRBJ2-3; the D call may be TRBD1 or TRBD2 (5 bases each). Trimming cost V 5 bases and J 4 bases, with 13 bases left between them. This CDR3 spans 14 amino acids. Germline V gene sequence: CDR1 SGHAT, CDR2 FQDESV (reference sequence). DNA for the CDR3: TGTGCCAGCAGCAGAGGGGAAACCGCAGATACGCAGTATTTT. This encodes CASSRGETADTQYF.

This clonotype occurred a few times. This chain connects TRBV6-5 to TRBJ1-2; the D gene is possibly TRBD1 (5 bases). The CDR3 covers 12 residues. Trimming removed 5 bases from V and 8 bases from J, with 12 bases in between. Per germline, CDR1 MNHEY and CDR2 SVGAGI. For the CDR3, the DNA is TGTGCCAGCAGTCGGAGGGGACGGGGCTACACCTTC. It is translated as CASSRRGRGYTF.

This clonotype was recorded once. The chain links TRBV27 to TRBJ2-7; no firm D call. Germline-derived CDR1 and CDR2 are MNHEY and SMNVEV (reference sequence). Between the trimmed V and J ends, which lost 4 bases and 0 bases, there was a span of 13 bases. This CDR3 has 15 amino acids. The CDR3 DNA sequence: TGTGCCAGCAGTTATCGCTACCGCCCCTCCTACGAGCAGTACTTC. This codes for CASSYRYRPSYEQYF.

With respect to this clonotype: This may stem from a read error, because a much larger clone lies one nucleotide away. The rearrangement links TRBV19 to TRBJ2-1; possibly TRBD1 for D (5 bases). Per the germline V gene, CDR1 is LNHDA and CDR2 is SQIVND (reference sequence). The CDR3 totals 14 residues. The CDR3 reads CARSIGPGPPEQFF. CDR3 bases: TGTGCCAGAAGTATTGGTCCAGGGCCCCCTGAGCAGTTCTTC.

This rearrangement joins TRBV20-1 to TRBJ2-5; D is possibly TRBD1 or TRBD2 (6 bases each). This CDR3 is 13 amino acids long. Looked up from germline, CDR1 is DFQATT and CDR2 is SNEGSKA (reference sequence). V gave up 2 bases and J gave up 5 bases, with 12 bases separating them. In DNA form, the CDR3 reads TGCAGTGCTAGAAAGGGGGGACGTGAGACCCAGTACTTC. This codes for CSARKGGRETQYF.

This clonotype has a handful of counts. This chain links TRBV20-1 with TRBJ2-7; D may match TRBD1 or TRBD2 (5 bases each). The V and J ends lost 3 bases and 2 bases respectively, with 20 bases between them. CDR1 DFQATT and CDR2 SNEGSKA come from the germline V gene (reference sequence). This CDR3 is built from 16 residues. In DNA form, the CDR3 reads TGCAGTGCTAGGGGCGGGCCTGAGGGGCGCGCCTACGAGCAGTACTTC. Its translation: CSARGGPEGRAYEQYF.

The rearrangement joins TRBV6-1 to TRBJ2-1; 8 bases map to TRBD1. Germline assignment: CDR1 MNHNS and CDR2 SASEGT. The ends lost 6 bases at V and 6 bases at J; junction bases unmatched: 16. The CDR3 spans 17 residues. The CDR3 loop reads CASSRDRRRFASNEQFF. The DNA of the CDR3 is TGTGCCAGCAGCCGGGACAGGAGACGATTCGCGAGCAATGAGCAGTTCTTC.

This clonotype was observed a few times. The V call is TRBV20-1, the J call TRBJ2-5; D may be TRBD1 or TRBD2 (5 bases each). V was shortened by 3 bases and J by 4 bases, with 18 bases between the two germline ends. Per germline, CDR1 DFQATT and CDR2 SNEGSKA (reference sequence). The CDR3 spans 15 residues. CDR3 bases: TGCAGTGCTAGGATAGGGACCAGCAGGCGAGAGACCCAGTACTTC. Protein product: CSARIGTSRRETQYF.

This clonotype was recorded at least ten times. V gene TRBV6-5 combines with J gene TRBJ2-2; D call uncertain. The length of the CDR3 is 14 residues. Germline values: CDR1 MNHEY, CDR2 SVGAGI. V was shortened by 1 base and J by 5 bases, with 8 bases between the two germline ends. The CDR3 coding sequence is TGTGCCAGCAGTTACTTCGGTCGTACCGGGGAGCTGTTTTTT. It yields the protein CASSYFGRTGELFF.

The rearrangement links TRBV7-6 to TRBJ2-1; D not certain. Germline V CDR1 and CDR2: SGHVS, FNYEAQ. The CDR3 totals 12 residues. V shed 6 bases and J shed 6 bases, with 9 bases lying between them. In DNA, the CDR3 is TGTGCCAGCAGTTTCAGTGGCAATGAGCAGTTCTTC. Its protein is CASSFSGNEQFF.

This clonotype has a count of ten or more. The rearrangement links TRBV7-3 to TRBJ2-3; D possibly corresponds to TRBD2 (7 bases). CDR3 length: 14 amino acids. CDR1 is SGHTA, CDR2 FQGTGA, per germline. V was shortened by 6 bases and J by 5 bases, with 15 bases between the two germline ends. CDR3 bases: TGTGCCAGCAGTCGTGGGGGGGCCGGAGATACGCAGTATTTT. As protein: CASSRGGAGDTQYF.

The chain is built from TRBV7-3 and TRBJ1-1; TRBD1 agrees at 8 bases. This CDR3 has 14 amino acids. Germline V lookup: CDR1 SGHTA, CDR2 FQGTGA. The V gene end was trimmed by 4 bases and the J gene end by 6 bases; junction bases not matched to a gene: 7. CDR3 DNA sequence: TGTGCCAGCAGCTCCCAAGCACAGGGGGCTGAAGCTTTCTTT. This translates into CASSSQAQGAEAFF.

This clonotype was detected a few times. The CDR3 spells CSARGDIFTDTQYF. Here the CDR3 DNA reads TGCAGTGCTAGAGGGGACATATTCACAGATACGCAGTATTTT. V and J are TRBV20-1 and TRBJ2-3, with D perhaps matching TRBD1 (6 bases). The CDR3 consists of 14 residues. Germline CDR1 is DFQATT and CDR2 is SNEGSKA (reference sequence). Trimming stripped 1 base from V and 2 bases from J, with 10 bases between.

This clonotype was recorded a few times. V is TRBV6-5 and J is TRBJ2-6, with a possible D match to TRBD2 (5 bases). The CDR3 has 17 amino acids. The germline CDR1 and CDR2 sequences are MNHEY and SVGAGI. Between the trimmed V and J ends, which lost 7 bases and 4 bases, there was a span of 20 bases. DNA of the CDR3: TGTGCCAGCAACTTCTACCCTAGCTCAGTGGGGGCCAACGTCCTGACTTTC. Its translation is CASNFYPSSVGANVLTF.

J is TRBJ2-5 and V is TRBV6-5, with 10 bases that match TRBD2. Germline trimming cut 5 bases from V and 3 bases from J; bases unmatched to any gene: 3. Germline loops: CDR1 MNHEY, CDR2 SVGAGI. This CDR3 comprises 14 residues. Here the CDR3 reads CASSAGTSEETQYF. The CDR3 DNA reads TGTGCCAGCAGTGCAGGGACTAGCGAAGAGACCCAGTACTTC.

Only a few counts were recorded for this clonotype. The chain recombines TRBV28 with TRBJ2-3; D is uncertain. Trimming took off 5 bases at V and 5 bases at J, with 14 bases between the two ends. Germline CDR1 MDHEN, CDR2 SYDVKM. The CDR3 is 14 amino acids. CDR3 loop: CASSTHLYRDTQYF. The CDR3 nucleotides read TGTGCCAGCAGTACACACCTATACAGAGATACGCAGTATTTT.

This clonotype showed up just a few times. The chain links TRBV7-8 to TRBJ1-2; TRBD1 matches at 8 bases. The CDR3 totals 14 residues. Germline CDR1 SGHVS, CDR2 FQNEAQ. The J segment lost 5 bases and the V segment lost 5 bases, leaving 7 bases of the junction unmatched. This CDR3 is CASSPGTGPYGYTF. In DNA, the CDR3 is TGTGCCAGCAGCCCTGGGACAGGTCCTTATGGCTACACCTTC. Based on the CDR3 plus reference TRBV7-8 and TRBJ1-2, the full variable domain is GAGVSQSPRYKVAKRGQDVALRCDPISGHVSLFWYQQALGQGPEFLTYFQNEAQLDKSGLPSDRFFAERPEGSVSTLKIQRTQQEDSAVYLCASSPGTGPYGYTFGSGTRLTVV.

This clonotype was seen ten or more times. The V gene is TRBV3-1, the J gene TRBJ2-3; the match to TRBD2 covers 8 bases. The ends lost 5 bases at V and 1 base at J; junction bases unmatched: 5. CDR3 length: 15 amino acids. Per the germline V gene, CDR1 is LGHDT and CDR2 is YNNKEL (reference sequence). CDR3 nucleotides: TGTGCCAGCAGCAGGGGGACTAGGGGCACAGATACGCAGTATTTT. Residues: CASSRGTRGTDTQYF.